A few counts support the clone carrying this TCR beta chain. No antigen is known for it. This sample is drawn from a study of beta chain features in type 1 diabetes. Study results and caveats: cDNA-based reads could over-represent cells with high TCR expression.

The isolated RNA, all of it, was reverse transcribed, so expressed TCRB transcripts were what got sequenced. Measured with immunoSEQ multiplex PCR; TCRdb has only the in-frame clones, and not every one. The sample has almost 350,000 clones; roughly 8% are singletons. The CDR3 runs to 13 residues. The gene calls are TRBV21-1 and TRBJ2-3. TRBV21-1 corresponds to a pseudogene. The TCR sequence derives from a woman aged 18 to 35 in good health. Sequenced input: central memory CD4+ T cells from blood. CDR3 DNA: TGTGCCAGCAGCCCGCGCATGGGGGAATCGCAGTATTTT. It translates to CASSPRMGESQYF.